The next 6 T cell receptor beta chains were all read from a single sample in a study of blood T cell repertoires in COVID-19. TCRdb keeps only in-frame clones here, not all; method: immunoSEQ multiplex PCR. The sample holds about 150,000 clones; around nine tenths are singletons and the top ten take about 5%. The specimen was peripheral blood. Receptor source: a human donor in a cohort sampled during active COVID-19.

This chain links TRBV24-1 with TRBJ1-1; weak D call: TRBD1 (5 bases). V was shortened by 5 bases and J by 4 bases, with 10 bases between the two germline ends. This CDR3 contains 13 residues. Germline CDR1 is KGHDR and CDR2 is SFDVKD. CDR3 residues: CATSGYRSTEAFF. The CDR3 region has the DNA TGTGCCACCAGTGGTTACAGGAGCACTGAAGCTTTCTTT.

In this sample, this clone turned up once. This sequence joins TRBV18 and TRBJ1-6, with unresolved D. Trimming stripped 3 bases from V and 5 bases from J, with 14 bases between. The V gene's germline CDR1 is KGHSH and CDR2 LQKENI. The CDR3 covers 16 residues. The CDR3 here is CASSPIAARNNSPLHF. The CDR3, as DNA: TGTGCCAGCTCACCGATTGCAGCCAGGAATAATTCACCCCTCCACTTT.

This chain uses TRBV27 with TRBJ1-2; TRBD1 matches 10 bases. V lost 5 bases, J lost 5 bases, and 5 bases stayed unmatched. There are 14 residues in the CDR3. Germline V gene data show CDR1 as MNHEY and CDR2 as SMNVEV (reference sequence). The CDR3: CASSPTGGRYGYTF. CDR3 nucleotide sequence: TGTGCCAGCAGTCCGACAGGGGGCCGGTATGGCTACACCTTC.

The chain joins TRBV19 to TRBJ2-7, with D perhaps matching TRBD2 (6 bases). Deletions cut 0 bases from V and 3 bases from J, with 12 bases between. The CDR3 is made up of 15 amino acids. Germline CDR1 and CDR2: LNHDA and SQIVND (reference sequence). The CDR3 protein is CASSIEGFGGYEQYF. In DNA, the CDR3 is TGTGCCAGTAGTATAGAGGGATTCGGGGGCTACGAGCAGTACTTC.

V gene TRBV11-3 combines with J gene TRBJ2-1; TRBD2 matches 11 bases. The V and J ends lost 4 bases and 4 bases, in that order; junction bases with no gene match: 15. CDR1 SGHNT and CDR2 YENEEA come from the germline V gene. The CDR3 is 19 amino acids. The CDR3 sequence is CASSSRRSGRVSGYNEQFF. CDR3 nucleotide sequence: TGTGCCAGCAGCTCCAGGCGTAGCGGGAGGGTCTCGGGATACAATGAGCAGTTCTTC.

CDR3 amino acids: CASSFGTSGKTSYEQYF. The CDR3 nucleotides are TGCGCCAGCAGCTTTGGGACTAGCGGGAAAACCTCCTACGAGCAGTACTTC. The chain joins TRBV5-1 to TRBJ2-7; 13 bases map to TRBD2. Trimming removed 2 bases from V and 0 bases from J; junction bases left unmatched: 5. Per germline, CDR1 SGHRS and CDR2 YFSETQ. This CDR3 comprises 17 residues.